This record looks at one TCR beta chain sequence and its context. Its matching antigen is unknown. The data stem from a study of T cell responses to AZD1222 COVID-19 vaccine. Study background: It was second doses at about 4 or about 12 weeks that were pooled. Study findings and constraints: Two AZD1222 doses significantly raised spike-specific TCR breadth and depth over controls.

The CDR3 covers 15 residues. V lost 1 base and J 1 base, leaving 10 bases between the germline ends. From germline, CDR1 is MNHEY and CDR2 SMNVEV (reference sequence). Data came from immunoSEQ multiplex PCR; TCRdb stores just in-frame clones and leaves some out. The data hold around 100,000 clones, with approximately 90% observed a single time. The V call is TRBV27, the J call TRBJ1-2, with D perhaps matching TRBD1 (6 bases). The TCR was taken from an adult in good health. This sample comprised peripheral blood, obtained on day 0 of AZD1222 vaccination. CDR3 sequence (DNA): TGTGCCAGCAGTTTATATGGGGGCTGTAACTATGGCTACACCTTC. This codes for CASSLYGGCNYGYTF.